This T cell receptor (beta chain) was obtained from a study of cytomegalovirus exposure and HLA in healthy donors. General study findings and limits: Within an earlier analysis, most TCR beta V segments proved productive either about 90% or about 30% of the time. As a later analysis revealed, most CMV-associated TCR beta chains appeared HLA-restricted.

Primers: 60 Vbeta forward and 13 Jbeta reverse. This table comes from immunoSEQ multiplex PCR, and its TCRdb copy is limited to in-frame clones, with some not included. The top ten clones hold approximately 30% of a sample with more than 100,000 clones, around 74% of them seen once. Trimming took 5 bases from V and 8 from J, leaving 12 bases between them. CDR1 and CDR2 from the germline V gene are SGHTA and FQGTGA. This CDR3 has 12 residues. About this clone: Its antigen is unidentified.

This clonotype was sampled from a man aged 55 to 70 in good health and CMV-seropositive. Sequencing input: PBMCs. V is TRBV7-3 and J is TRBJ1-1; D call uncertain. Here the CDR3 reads CASSLSGEEAFF. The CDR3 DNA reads TGTGCCAGCAGCCTCTCTGGGGAGGAAGCTTTCTTT.